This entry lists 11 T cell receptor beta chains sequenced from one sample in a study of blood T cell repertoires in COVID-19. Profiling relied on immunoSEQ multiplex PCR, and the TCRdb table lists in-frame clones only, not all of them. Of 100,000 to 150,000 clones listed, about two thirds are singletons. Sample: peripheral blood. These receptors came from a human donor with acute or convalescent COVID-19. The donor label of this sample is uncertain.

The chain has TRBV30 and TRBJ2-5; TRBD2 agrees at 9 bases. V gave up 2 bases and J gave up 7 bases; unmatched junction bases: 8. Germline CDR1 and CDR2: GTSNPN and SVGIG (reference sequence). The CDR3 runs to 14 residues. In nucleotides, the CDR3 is TGTGCCTGGAGTTACAGCGGGGGGACGGGGACCCAGTACTTC. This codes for CAWSYSGGTGTQYF.

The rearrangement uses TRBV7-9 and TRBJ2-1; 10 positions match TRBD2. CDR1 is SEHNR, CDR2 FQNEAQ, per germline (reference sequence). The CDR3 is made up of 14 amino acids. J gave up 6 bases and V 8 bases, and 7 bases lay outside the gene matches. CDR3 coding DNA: TGTGCCAGCCACAGCGGGGGGGCCGTCAATGAGCAGTTCTTC. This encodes CASHSGGAVNEQFF.

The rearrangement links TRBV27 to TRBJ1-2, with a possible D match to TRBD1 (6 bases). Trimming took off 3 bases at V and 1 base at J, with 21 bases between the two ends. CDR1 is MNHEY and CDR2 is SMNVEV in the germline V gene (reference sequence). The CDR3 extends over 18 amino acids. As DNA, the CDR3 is TGTGCCAGCAGTTTTTCACCCCTCCCCCACAGGGATAACTATGGCTACACCTTC. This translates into CASSFSPLPHRDNYGYTF.

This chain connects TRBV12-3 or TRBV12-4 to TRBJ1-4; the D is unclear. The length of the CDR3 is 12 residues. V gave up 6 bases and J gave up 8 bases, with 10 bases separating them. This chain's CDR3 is CASSQSGEKLFF. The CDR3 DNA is TGTGCCAGCAGCCAGTCCGGGGAAAAACTGTTTTTT.

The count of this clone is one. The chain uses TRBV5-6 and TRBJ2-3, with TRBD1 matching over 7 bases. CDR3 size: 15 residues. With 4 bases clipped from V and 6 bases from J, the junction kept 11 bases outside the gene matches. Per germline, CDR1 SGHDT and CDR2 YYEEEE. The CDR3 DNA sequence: TGTGCCAGCAGCAGGACAGCACAGGGGTGGGATACGCAGTATTTT. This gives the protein CASSRTAQGWDTQYF.

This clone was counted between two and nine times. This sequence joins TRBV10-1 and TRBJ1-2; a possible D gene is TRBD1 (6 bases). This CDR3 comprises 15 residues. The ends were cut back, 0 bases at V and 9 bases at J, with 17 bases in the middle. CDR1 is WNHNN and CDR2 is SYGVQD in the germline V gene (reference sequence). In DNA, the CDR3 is TGCGCCAGCAGTGAGTCGACGGGGGGCGCAACGCGCTACACCTTC. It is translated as CASSESTGGATRYTF.

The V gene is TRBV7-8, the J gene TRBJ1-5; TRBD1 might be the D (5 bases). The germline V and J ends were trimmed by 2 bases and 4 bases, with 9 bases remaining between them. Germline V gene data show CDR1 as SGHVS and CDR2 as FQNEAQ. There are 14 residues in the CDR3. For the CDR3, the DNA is TGTGCCAGCAGCTTAAGGGGTGGGAATCAGCCCCAGCATTTT. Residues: CASSLRGGNQPQHF.

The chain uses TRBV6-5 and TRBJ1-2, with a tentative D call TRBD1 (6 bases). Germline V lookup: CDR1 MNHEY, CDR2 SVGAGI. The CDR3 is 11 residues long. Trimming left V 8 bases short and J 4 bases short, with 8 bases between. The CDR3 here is CASGTSYGYTF. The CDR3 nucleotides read TGTGCCAGCGGGACATCCTATGGCTACACCTTC.

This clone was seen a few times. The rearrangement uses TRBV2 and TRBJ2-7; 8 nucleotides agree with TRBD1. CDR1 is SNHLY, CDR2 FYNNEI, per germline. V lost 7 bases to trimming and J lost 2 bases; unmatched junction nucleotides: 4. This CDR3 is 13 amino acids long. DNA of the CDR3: TGTGCCAGCAAGGGGACAGGACCCTACGAGCAGTACTTC. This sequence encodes CASKGTGPYEQYF.

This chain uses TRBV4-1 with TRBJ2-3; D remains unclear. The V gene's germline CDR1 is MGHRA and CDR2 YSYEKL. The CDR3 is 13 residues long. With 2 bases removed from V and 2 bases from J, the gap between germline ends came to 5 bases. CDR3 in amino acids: CASSQSLTDTQYF. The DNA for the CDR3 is TGCGCCAGCAGCCAATCACTCACAGATACGCAGTATTTT.

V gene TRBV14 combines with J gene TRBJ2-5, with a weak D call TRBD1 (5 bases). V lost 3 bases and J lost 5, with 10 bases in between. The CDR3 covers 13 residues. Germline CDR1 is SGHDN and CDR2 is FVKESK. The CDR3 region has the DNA TGTGCCAGCAGCCAGGGGCAGGTCGAGACCCAGTACTTC. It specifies CASSQGQVETQYF.